The entry below gives a single T cell receptor (beta chain) sequence along with its context. The sample originates from a study of T cell changes during pregnancy in multiple sclerosis. Produced via immunoSEQ multiplex PCR; TCRdb's table is partial and in-frame only. The repertoire holds about 32,000 clones, about 92% seen once, with about 0.81% in the top ten. The germline CDR1 and CDR2 sequences are LGHNA and YNFKEQ. The germline V and J ends were trimmed by 0 bases and 1 base, with 16 bases remaining between them. The CDR3 covers 17 residues. The clonotype originates from a female donor in good health, enrolled as a control in a pregnancy study. The material sequenced was CD4+ T cells from peripheral blood mononuclear cells, taken after pregnancy. The chain is built from TRBV4-2 and TRBJ2-7, with D possibly TRBD2 on 6 matching bases. The CDR3 region is CASSQEAFTGESYEQYF. CDR3 coding DNA: TGTGCCAGCAGCCAAGAGGCGTTCACGGGAGAGTCCTACGAGCAGTACTTC.